These 29 T cell receptor beta chains were sequenced from one sample in a study of CD8 T cells in ankylosing spondylitis (dated by TCRdb to 2016 to 2017). Libraries came from 5' RACE. TCRdb lists the instrument as Illumina HiSeq 2500. TCRdb reanalyzed the raw reads on its own, using fastp at Q25 for trimming and MiXCR for clone calling, and kept in-frame beta chains. Each CDR3 protein gets just one entry, which takes the most common genes and DNA from the rows behind it. Across this sample there are 300,000 to 350,000 distinct CDR3 sequences, with 14% to 15% seen only once. Clones ranked in the top ten supply 1.1% of the sample. The sequenced sample was blood, either unsorted or a sorted T cell fraction (not recorded which). These receptors were taken from a male donor with ankylosing spondylitis or in good health (not recorded which).

This chain joins TRBV5-1 and TRBJ1-6; TRBD1 agrees at 7 bases. V dropped 0 bases and J dropped 5; count of bases not matched to a gene: 5. The germline CDR1 and CDR2 sequences are SGHRS and YFSETQ. The CDR3 extends over 16 amino acids. The CDR3 nucleotides are TGCGCCAGCAGCTTGGGACAGGGAAAGGATAATTCACCCCTCCACTTT. It translates to CASSLGQGKDNSPLHF.

This clonotype turned up a few times. The gene calls are TRBV24-1 and TRBJ2-5, with D possibly being TRBD1 or TRBD2 (5 bases each). Deletions cut 1 base from V and 4 bases from J, with 9 bases between. Germline CDR1 reads KGHDR; CDR2 reads SFDVKD. This CDR3 has 14 residues. The chain's CDR3 is CATSDLGTRETQYF. The CDR3 region has the DNA TGTGCCACCAGTGATTTAGGGACCAGAGAGACCCAGTACTTC.

The rearrangement uses TRBV3-1 and TRBJ2-5, with D unclear. V was clipped by 4 bases and J by 9 bases, with 15 bases between them. CDR3 length: 13 amino acids. Germline V gives CDR1 LGHDT, CDR2 YNNKEL (reference sequence). The CDR3 spells CASSPEAPRAQYF. The CDR3 DNA reads as TGTGCCAGCAGCCCCGAAGCCCCCCGGGCCCAGTACTTC.

J is TRBJ2-1 and V is TRBV3-1; D not certain. From germline, CDR1 is LGHDT and CDR2 YNNKEL (reference sequence). This CDR3 is built from 15 residues. The germline V and J ends were trimmed by 4 bases and 0 bases, with 10 bases remaining between them. The CDR3 coding sequence is TGTGCCAGCAGCCTAGAAGGTCTCTCCTACAATGAGCAGTTCTTC. It specifies CASSLEGLSYNEQFF.

J is TRBJ2-7 and V is TRBV30; the D is unclear. The CDR3 contains 11 residues. The germline V gene encodes CDR1 GTSNPN and CDR2 SVGIG (reference sequence). V lost 1 base to trimming and J lost 10 bases, with 11 bases between them. The chain's CDR3 is CAWSGTDLQYF. As DNA, the CDR3 is TGTGCCTGGAGTGGGACGGACCTTCAGTACTTC.

The chain joins TRBV29-1 to TRBJ1-1, with D unresolved. The CDR3 sequence is 15 residues long. V was clipped by 2 bases and J by 0 bases, with 13 bases between them. Per germline, CDR1 SQVTM and CDR2 ANQGSEA. The CDR3 here is CSVESPITLNTEAFF. The CDR3 nucleotides are TGCAGCGTTGAAAGCCCCATCACATTGAACACTGAAGCTTTCTTT. The entire variable domain, with the rest obtained from reference TRBV29-1 and TRBJ1-1, is as follows: SAVISQKPSRDICQRGTSLTIQCQVDSQVTMMFWYRQQPGQSLTLIATANQGSEATYESGFVIDKFPISRPNLTFSTLTVSNMSPEDSSIYLCSVESPITLNTEAFFGQGTRLTVV.

This rearrangement joins TRBV10-3 to TRBJ1-2; 7 nucleotides match TRBD1. Looked up from germline, CDR1 is ENHRY and CDR2 is SYGVKD. Losses at the gene ends were 0 bases for V and 2 bases for J; bases not matched to a gene: 0. CDR3 size: 14 residues. CDR3 coding DNA: TGTGCCATCAGTGAGTCGGGACAGAACTATGGCTACACCTTC. Its translation: CAISESGQNYGYTF.

The CDR3 here is CASSTLPSTSDTQYF. DNA for the CDR3: TGTGCCAGCAGCACTTTGCCCTCCACCTCAGATACGCAGTATTTT. The rearrangement links TRBV6-1 to TRBJ2-3; D not resolved. Germline values: CDR1 MNHNS, CDR2 SASEGT. Between the trimmed V and J ends, which lost 6 bases and 4 bases, there was a span of 17 bases. The CDR3 sequence is 15 residues long.

The chain couples TRBV29-1 to TRBJ2-7; tentatively, D is TRBD1 (5 bases). Germline-derived CDR1 and CDR2 are SQVTM and ANQGSEA. There are 12 residues in the CDR3. V lost 4 bases, J lost 5 bases, and 12 bases lay in between. In nucleotides, the CDR3 is TGCAGCGTTGCAGAAGGGGCCGACGAGCAGTACTTC. Translation: CSVAEGADEQYF.

This clonotype has only a few counts. The chain combines TRBV11-2 with TRBJ2-2, with TRBD2 matching 8 bases. CDR1 and CDR2 from the germline V gene are SGHAT and FQNNGV. The CDR3 has 16 residues. The trim removed 1 base at V and 2 bases at J, leaving 3 bases unmatched. CDR3 amino acids: CASSLVAGLNTGELFF. The CDR3 DNA reads TGTGCCAGCAGCTTAGTAGCGGGGCTTAACACCGGGGAGCTGTTTTTT.

This clonotype has ten or more counts. The rearrangement joins TRBV29-1 to TRBJ1-1; a weak D match, TRBD1 (6 bases). Trimming removed 7 bases at V and 0 bases at J, with 12 bases between. The CDR3 loop spans 13 amino acids. Looked up from germline, CDR1 is SQVTM and CDR2 is ANQGSEA. The CDR3 DNA sequence: TGCAGCGCGGGGCAGGGGCTGAACACTGAAGCTTTCTTT. Encoded protein: CSAGQGLNTEAFF.

This clonotype has more than one count but fewer than ten. The V and J genes are TRBV12-3 or TRBV12-4 and TRBJ2-5; 9 nucleotides match TRBD1. The CDR3 has 15 amino acids. Trimming cost V 2 bases and J 5 bases; bases outside gene matches: 6. The CDR3, as DNA: TGTGCCAGCAGTTTATTCACAGGGGGCATGGAGACCCAGTACTTC. Residues: CASSLFTGGMETQYF.

This clonotype was seen a handful of times. The V call is TRBV6-5, the J call TRBJ1-1; TRBD1 aligns across 9 bases. The trim removed 10 bases at V and 3 bases at J, leaving 3 bases unmatched. CDR1 is MNHEY and CDR2 is SVGAGI in the germline V gene. The CDR3 is 12 amino acids. CDR3 residues: CATWTGDTEAFF. In DNA, the CDR3 is TGTGCCACCTGGACAGGGGACACTGAAGCTTTCTTT.

This clonotype was detected only a few times. This chain connects TRBV12-3 or TRBV12-4 to TRBJ2-1; 11 nucleotides align to TRBD2. Unmatched junction bases numbered 4, after V lost 4 bases and J lost 2 bases. CDR3 size: 16 residues. CDR3 sequence reads: CASSSSSGGAYNEQFF. In DNA form, the CDR3 reads TGTGCCAGCAGTTCGAGTAGCGGGGGGGCCTACAATGAGCAGTTCTTC.

This clonotype was counted between two and nine times. This chain uses TRBV5-1 with TRBJ2-3; D is perhaps TRBD1 or TRBD2 (5 bases each). This CDR3 has 15 amino acids. CDR1 is SGHRS, CDR2 YFSETQ, per germline. V was pared by 4 bases and J by 3 bases, with 15 bases between. CDR3 residues: CASSHPQGATDTQYF. CDR3 in DNA: TGCGCCAGCAGCCATCCCCAGGGAGCTACAGATACGCAGTATTTT.

This clonotype came up many times. The chain employs TRBV12-3 or TRBV12-4 and TRBJ2-5, with 8 bases lining up with TRBD1. V was clipped by 3 bases and J by 5 bases; unmatched bases: 5. The length of the CDR3 is 14 residues. CDR3 nucleotide sequence: TGTGCCAGCAGTTTCGACAGGGGTGCTGAGACCCAGTACTTC. This gives the protein CASSFDRGAETQYF.

This clonotype appeared many times. The V and J genes are TRBV20-1 and TRBJ2-2; 7 bases are shared with TRBD2. V shed 0 bases and J 4 bases; nucleotides not matched to a gene: 8. Germline-derived CDR1 and CDR2 are DFQATT and SNEGSKA (reference sequence). CDR3 length equals 16 residues. The chain's CDR3 is CSARDKAGEITGELFF. CDR3 coding DNA: TGCAGTGCTAGAGATAAGGCGGGGGAGATCACCGGGGAGCTGTTTTTT.

This clonotype was detected a few times. V and J are TRBV5-6 and TRBJ1-5; tentative D call: TRBD1 (5 bases). The CDR3 has 15 amino acids. V was cut by 4 bases and J by 0 bases, with 11 bases left in between. CDR1 SGHDT and CDR2 YYEEEE come from the germline V gene. This CDR3 is CASSLGPYSNQPQHF. CDR3 DNA sequence: TGTGCCAGCAGCCTGGGACCTTATAGCAATCAGCCCCAGCATTTT.

This clonotype has a handful of counts. The chain carries TRBV5-1 and TRBJ2-4, with D possibly matching TRBD2 (6 bases). The CDR3 length is 14 residues. V lost 0 bases and J lost 6, with 10 bases in between. In germline, CDR1 is SGHRS, CDR2 YFSETQ. This CDR3 reads CASSLEEGLNIQYF. CDR3 in DNA: TGCGCCAGCAGCTTGGAGGAGGGGCTAAACATTCAGTACTTC.

This clonotype was seen at least ten times. V usage is TRBV5-1 and J usage is TRBJ1-1; D gene unclear. V lost 0 bases, J lost 5 bases, and 8 bases lay in between. Looked up from germline, CDR1 is SGHRS and CDR2 is YFSETQ. This CDR3 is 13 amino acids long. The CDR3 DNA sequence: TGCGCCAGCAGCTTGGAACCTAGAACTGAAGCTTTCTTT. Translated, it gives CASSLEPRTEAFF.

This clonotype was seen many times. The chain uses TRBV4-1 and TRBJ2-2, with 8 positions matching TRBD2. In germline, CDR1 is MGHRA, CDR2 YSYEKL. The V and J ends lost 4 bases and 4 bases, in that order; junction bases with no gene match: 11. There are 17 residues in the CDR3. The CDR3 nucleotides are TGCGCCAGCAGCCCAGGGAAAGCGGGGGCATTCACCGGGGAGCTGTTTTTT. This sequence encodes CASSPGKAGAFTGELFF.

CDR3 loop: CASSLRGTYNEQFF. The CDR3 DNA is TGTGCCAGCAGCCTCAGGGGAACCTACAATGAGCAGTTCTTC. The J gene is TRBJ2-1, the V gene TRBV28; a possible D gene is TRBD1 (6 bases). Trimming shortened V by 6 bases and J by 2 bases, and 11 bases separated the two germline ends. From germline, CDR1 is MDHEN and CDR2 SYDVKM. This CDR3 spans 14 amino acids.

This sequence joins TRBV30 and TRBJ2-1, with D maybe TRBD2 (6 bases). V lost 4 bases and J 4 bases, leaving 14 bases between the germline ends. This CDR3 has 14 amino acids. CDR1 and CDR2 (germline): GTSNPN, SVGIG (reference sequence). The CDR3: CAWNIAAIYNEQFF. CDR3 bases: TGTGCCTGGAATATAGCGGCTATATACAATGAGCAGTTCTTC.

This clonotype was observed many times. This chain joins TRBV12-3 or TRBV12-4 and TRBJ1-1, with TRBD1 as a possible D gene (5 bases). Trimming removed 4 bases at V and 5 bases at J, with 17 bases between. The CDR3 has 15 residues. The CDR3 DNA reads as TGTGCCAGCAGTTATACCGGGACGGGGGGGACTGAAGCTTTCTTT. Its translation: CASSYTGTGGTEAFF.

V gene TRBV5-1 combines with J gene TRBJ2-5; D not resolved. V was shortened by 1 base and J by 4 bases, with 11 bases between the two germline ends. In germline, CDR1 is SGHRS, CDR2 YFSETQ. This CDR3 is 14 amino acids long. CDR3 amino acids: CASSLRRAGETQYF. CDR3 nucleotide sequence: TGCGCCAGCAGCTTGAGAAGGGCAGGAGAGACCCAGTACTTC.

V is TRBV24-1 and J is TRBJ2-1; tentative D call: TRBD2 (5 bases). CDR1 is KGHDR and CDR2 is SFDVKD in the germline V gene. The CDR3 has 12 residues. V shed 5 bases and J shed 9 bases, with 10 bases lying between them. The CDR3 sequence is CATSALSGEQFF. The CDR3 region has the DNA TGTGCCACCAGTGCCCTCAGCGGTGAGCAGTTCTTC.

This clonotype was detected many times. CDR3 bases: TGTGCCAGCAGTCATGACACTACTGGGGCCAACGTCCTGACTTTC. This codes for CASSHDTTGANVLTF. The V and J genes are TRBV12-3 or TRBV12-4 and TRBJ2-6; D is ambiguous. The CDR3 spans 15 residues. With 5 bases removed from V and 2 bases from J, the gap between germline ends came to 10 bases.

The chain has TRBV3-1 and TRBJ1-5; TRBD1 might be the D (5 bases). This CDR3 has 15 residues. Trimming cost V 0 bases and J 3 bases, with 9 bases left between them. CDR1 is LGHDT, CDR2 YNNKEL, per germline (reference sequence). CDR3 in DNA: TGTGCCAGCAGCCAAGAAACAGGCCCCAATCAGCCCCAGCATTTT. It specifies CASSQETGPNQPQHF.

The chain links TRBV7-2 to TRBJ2-7; TRBD2 matches 10 bases. Trimming at V came to 7 bases and at J to 1 base, leaving 7 bases not matched to a gene. The CDR3 length is 15 residues. Germline CDR1 is SGHTA and CDR2 is FQGNSA. The CDR3 loop is CASTLSSGSSYEQYF. CDR3 nucleotides: TGTGCCAGCACACTTTCTAGCGGGAGTTCCTACGAGCAGTACTTC.